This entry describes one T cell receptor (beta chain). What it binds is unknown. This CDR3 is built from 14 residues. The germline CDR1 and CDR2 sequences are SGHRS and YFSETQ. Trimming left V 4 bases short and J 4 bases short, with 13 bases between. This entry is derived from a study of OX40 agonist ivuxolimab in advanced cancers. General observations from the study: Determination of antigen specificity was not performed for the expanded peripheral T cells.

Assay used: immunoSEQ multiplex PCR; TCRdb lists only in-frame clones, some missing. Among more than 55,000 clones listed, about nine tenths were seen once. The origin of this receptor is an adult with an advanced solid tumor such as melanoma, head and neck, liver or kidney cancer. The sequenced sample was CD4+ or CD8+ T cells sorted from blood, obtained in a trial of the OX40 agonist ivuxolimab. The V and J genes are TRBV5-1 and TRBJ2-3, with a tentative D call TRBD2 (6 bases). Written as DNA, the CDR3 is TGCGCCAGCAGCCTACCGGGAGTCCCAGATACGCAGTATTTT. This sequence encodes CASSLPGVPDTQYF. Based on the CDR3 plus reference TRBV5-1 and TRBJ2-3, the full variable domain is KAGVTQTPRYLIKTRGQQVTLSCSPISGHRSVSWYQQTPGQGLQFLFEYFSETQRNKGNFPGRFSGRQFSNSRSEMNVSTLELGDSALYLCASSLPGVPDTQYFGPGTRLTVL.